A selection of T cell receptor beta chains follows, all from one sample in a study of blood T cell repertoires in COVID-19. Measured with immunoSEQ multiplex PCR; TCRdb has only the in-frame clones, and not every one. The table lists approximately 200,000 clones, about 91% of them singletons. The specimen sequenced was PBMCs or T cells enriched from blood (not recorded which). These TCRs come from a woman aged 40 to 55 with acute COVID-19. Both conserved end residues are part of each CDR3. The D gene is left open where the match is weak. Clone size appears in some rows only: once, few, many, or a class for an expanded clone.

>TRBJ1-5|.|TRBV7-9|15|TRBD1
TGTGCCAGCAGCATTGGGACAGGGGTAGGGCAGCCCCAGCATTTT
CASSIGTGVGQPQHF
>TRBJ2-7|once|TRBV11-2|15|.
TGTGCCAGCAGCTTAGGGAGCTCGGTGGTGTACGAGCAGTACTTC
CASSLGSSVVYEQYF
>TRBJ1-4|.|TRBV27|14|.
TGTGCCAGCAGCGAGGGTATCACTAATGAAAAACTGTTTTTT
CASSEGITNEKLFF
>TRBJ2-5|once|TRBV2|15|.
TGTGCCAGCAGTGAAGCTGGGACACTCCAAGAGACCCAGTACTTC
CASSEAGTLQETQYF
>TRBJ1-2|.|TRBV3-1/TRBV3-2|14|TRBD1
TGTGCCAGCAGCCAAGCCCTACAGGGGCCTGGCTACACCTTC
CASSQALQGPGYTF
>TRBJ1-2|.|TRBV28|16|TRBD1
TGTGCCAGCAGCCTTAACCGGGACAGGGATAACTATGGCTACACCTTC
CASSLNRDRDNYGYTF
>TRBJ2-7|.|TRBV18|12|.
TGTGCCAGCTCAGGGGACAACTACGAGCAGTACTTC
CASSGDNYEQYF
>TRBJ2-1|.|TRBV7-9|12|TRBD2
TGTGCCAGCAGCTTAGGGACTAGCAAGCAGTTCTTC
CASSLGTSKQFF
>TRBJ1-2|.|TRBV5-6|15|TRBD1
TGTGCCAGCAGCTTGGAATGGGACAGGCCCTATGGCTACACCTTC
CASSLEWDRPYGYTF
>TRBJ2-1|.|TRBV9|15|TRBD2
TGTGCCAGCAGCGCTGAGACTAGCCAGTACAATGAGCAGTTCTTC
CASSAETSQYNEQFF
>TRBJ1-2|few|TRBV5-6|13|.
TGTGCCAGCAGCTTGAGTAGGGGCGAAGGCTACACCTTC
CASSLSRGEGYTF
>TRBJ1-1|.|TRBV3-1/TRBV3-2|16|.
TGTGCCAGCAGCCAAGCAGGGCGGGAGGGGCACACTGAAGCTTTCTTT
CASSQAGREGHTEAFF
>TRBJ1-3|.|TRBV18|18|TRBD1
TGTGCCAGCTCACCCTTTGCCGGGACAGGAGACCCTGGAAACACCATATATTTT
CASSPFAGTGDPGNTIYF
>TRBJ2-2|.|TRBV9|16|.
TGTGCCAGCAGCGGCTTAGGGGAAAGGGCCACCGGGGAGCTGTTTTTT
CASSGLGERATGELFF
>TRBJ1-5|once|TRBV7-2|14|.
TGTGCCAGCAGCTTACAGTATAGCAATCAGCCCCAGCATTTT
CASSLQYSNQPQHF
>TRBJ1-4|.|TRBV5-4|17|.
TGTGCCAGCAGCTCCTCCGGGGTGGCCCCCGGGAGGGAAAAACTGTTTTTT
CASSSSGVAPGREKLFF
>TRBJ2-7|few|TRBV5-4|15|TRBD2
TGTGCCAGCAGCTTGACTAGCGGAGGGGGATACGAGCAGTACTTC
CASSLTSGGGYEQYF
>TRBJ1-1|.|TRBV9|14|TRBD1
TGTGCCAGCAGCCTCGGACAGGGGGGAACTGAAGCTTTCTTT
CASSLGQGGTEAFF
>TRBJ2-1|.|TRBV12-5|16|.
TGTGCTAGTGGTTGGAGGCTCGACAGGCCGAAATATGAGCAGTTCTTC
CASGWRLDRPKYEQFF
>TRBJ2-1|.|TRBV19|15|TRBD2
TGTGCCAGTAGTTATAGCGGGAGGGCCTTCTATGAGCAGTTCTTC
CASSYSGRAFYEQFF
>TRBJ1-6|.|TRBV6-1|17|.
TGTGCCAGCAGTGAAAAGGGGGTCGGGTCCTATAATTCACCCCTCCACTTT
CASSEKGVGSYNSPLHF
>TRBJ2-1|.|TRBV4-2|16|TRBD2
TGTGCCAGCAGCCAAGATCAAGCGGGGGTCTACAATGAGCAGTTCTTC
CASSQDQAGVYNEQFF
>TRBJ2-3|.|TRBV11-2|16|TRBD2
TGTGCCAGCAGCTTAGGGGGAGGGTTACGCACAGATACGCAGTATTTT
CASSLGGGLRTDTQYF
>TRBJ2-1|.|TRBV6-5|14|.
TGTGCCAGCAGTTACTCGTCGAGTCACAATGAGCAGTTCTTC
CASSYSSSHNEQFF
>TRBJ2-7|.|TRBV19|15|TRBD2
TGTGCCAGTAGTCCTAGCGGGACCGGCTCCTACGAGCAGTACTTC
CASSPSGTGSYEQYF
>TRBJ2-7|.|TRBV11-2|15|.
TGTGCCAGCAGCCTAGACTGGAGCGTTTTATCCGAGCAGTACTTC
CASSLDWSVLSEQYF
>TRBJ1-5|once|TRBV9|14|.
TGTGCCAGCAGCGTATCAGGCTCCAATCAGCCCCAGCATTTT
CASSVSGSNQPQHF
>TRBJ2-7|.|TRBV30|15|TRBD1
TGTGCCTGGAGTGTACGTGGACAGGGGGCACGAGAGCAGTACTTC
CAWSVRGQGAREQYF
>TRBJ2-5|.|TRBV4-2|16|.
TGTGCCAGCAGCCAAGATCCAAGCAGGGTCAAAGAGACCCAGTACTTC
CASSQDPSRVKETQYF
>TRBJ2-3|many|TRBV20-1|11|TRBD2
TGCAGTGCTAGGGCGGGGGAGACGCAGTATTTT
CSARAGETQYF
>TRBJ1-4|.|TRBV7-2|15|.
TGTGCCAGCAGCTTGGGGGCAGGGAGAGGGGAAAAACTGTTTTTT
CASSLGAGRGEKLFF
>TRBJ2-7|.|TRBV18|15|.
TGTGCCAGCTCACCATGGCGACAGGATACCTACGAGCAGTACTTC
CASSPWRQDTYEQYF
>TRBJ2-3|.|TRBV3-1/TRBV3-2|14|TRBD2
TGTGCCAGCAGCCAGACTAGCGGCACAGATACGCAGTATTTT
CASSQTSGTDTQYF
>TRBJ2-1|once|TRBV29-1|14|.
TGCAGCGTTGAGTGGCTCGACTCCTACAATGAGCAGTTCTTC
CSVEWLDSYNEQFF
>TRBJ2-1|.|TRBV19|15|.
TGTGCCAGTAGTACCGGCAGGGGTCTCTACAATGAGCAGTTCTTC
CASSTGRGLYNEQFF
>TRBJ1-1|few|TRBV5-1|15|TRBD1
TGCGCCAGCAGCTGGGGACAGGGAGGGAACACTGAAGCTTTCTTT
CASSWGQGGNTEAFF
>TRBJ1-6|.|TRBV14|16|TRBD1
TGTGCCAGCAGCCAGAGACAGGGGGCGGGAAATTCACCCCTCCACTTT
CASSQRQGAGNSPLHF
>TRBJ1-5|.|TRBV19|15|TRBD1
TGTGCCAGTGAGGGACAGAGCTCGAACAATCAGCCCCAGCATTTT
CASEGQSSNNQPQHF
>TRBJ2-2|.|TRBV18|14|TRBD1
TGTGCCAGCTCACCACAGGGGGCCGCCGGGGAGCTGTTTTTT
CASSPQGAAGELFF
>TRBJ1-5|.|TRBV18|15|TRBD1
TGTGCCAGCTCACCTACAGGGGGTTTTGGTCAGCCCCAGCATTTT
CASSPTGGFGQPQHF
>TRBJ1-2|few|TRBV27|15|.
TGTGCCAGCAGGCAGGACACTTGGAGTAGCTATGGCTACACCTTC
CASRQDTWSSYGYTF
>TRBJ2-5|.|TRBV24-1|18|TRBD2
TGTGCCACCAGTGATCCGCTCCTTAGCGGGGGGGCCGGAGAGACCCAGTACTTC
CATSDPLLSGGAGETQYF